This T cell receptor (beta chain) comes out of a study of Graves' ophthalmopathy and Graves' hyperthyroidism. This clonotype came up many times. Its specificity is unknown. It was on clinical symptoms, serum thyroxine, TRAb, thyroid ultrasound and orbital computed tomography that diagnosis relied. The authors isolated PBMCs from around 10 ml of fresh peripheral blood. The authors amplified TCR beta CDR3 regions from RNA transcripts. HTBI-primed first-round RT-PCR preceded second-round multiplex PCR. MiXCR was run by TCRdb on the multiplex PCR reads, yielding one entry per CDR3 protein. The sample comprises about 500,000 distinct CDR3 sequences, 13% to 15% of which are singletons, and about 10% rests with the top ten. Overall study findings and caveats: Appearing in blood as well were most expanded thyroid clonotypes above 0.001 frequency.

This CDR3 has 13 amino acids. Trimming pared 5 bases from V and 3 bases from J, leaving 11 bases between. Sequencing was performed on blood. The rearrangement joins TRBV12-3 or TRBV12-4 to TRBJ2-7; tentative D call: TRBD2 (5 bases). The source is a woman aged 25 to 39 with Graves' ophthalmopathy. DNA of the CDR3: TGTGCCAGCAGTCCAGCGGCGCGCTACGAGCAGTACTTC. Translated: CASSPAARYEQYF.